This entry lists 14 T cell receptor beta chains sequenced from one sample in a study of blood T cell repertoires in COVID-19. Sequenced by immunoSEQ multiplex PCR; TCRdb stores in-frame clones only, minus some. Among around 130,000 clones listed, over 75% were seen once. Sequences were obtained from peripheral blood. The origin of the receptors is a man aged 65 to 79 with active COVID-19.

DNA for the CDR3: TGCGCCAGCAGCCAAGTAACAGGGATTCAAGAAAAACTGTTTTTT. Protein: CASSQVTGIQEKLFF. The V and J genes are TRBV4-1 and TRBJ1-4; possible D gene TRBD1, 6 bases. Germline V gene sequence: CDR1 MGHRA, CDR2 YSYEKL. The CDR3 has 15 residues. V gave up 1 base and J gave up 8 bases, with 14 bases separating them.

The chain joins TRBV27 to TRBJ1-2, with TRBD1 identical over 7 bases. The CDR3 totals 13 residues. CDR1 MNHEY and CDR2 SMNVEV come from the germline V gene (reference sequence). Losses at the gene ends were 6 bases for V and 3 bases for J; bases not matched to a gene: 4. DNA of the CDR3: TGTGCCAGCAGACCCGACAGGGACTATGGCTACACCTTC. Translating it yields CASRPDRDYGYTF.

This chain links TRBV10-1 with TRBJ1-2, with D perhaps matching TRBD1 (5 bases). The CDR3 has 15 residues. Germline V gene data show CDR1 as WNHNN and CDR2 as SYGVQD (reference sequence). Trimming shortened V by 3 bases and J by 2 bases, and 13 bases separated the two germline ends. The CDR3: CASSDPGGGNYGYTF. For the CDR3, the DNA is TGCGCCAGCAGTGATCCGGGCGGGGGAAACTATGGCTACACCTTC.

The genes are TRBV5-8 and TRBJ1-6; 7 bases align to TRBD1. CDR1 is SGHTS and CDR2 is YDEGEE in the germline V gene. This CDR3 is built from 15 residues. The ends lost 3 bases at V and 6 bases at J; junction bases unmatched: 6. The CDR3, as DNA: TGTGCCAGCAGCTATAGGGGGCTCGGTAATTCACCCCTCCACTTT. It is translated as CASSYRGLGNSPLHF. Based on the CDR3 plus reference TRBV5-8 and TRBJ1-6, the full variable domain is EAGVTQSPTHLIKTRGQQATLRCSPISGHTSVYWYQQALGLGLQFLLWYDEGEERNRGNFPPRFSGRQFPNYSSELNVNALELEDSALYLCASSYRGLGNSPLHFGNGTRLTVT.

The chain carries TRBV6-4 and TRBJ1-2, with D perhaps TRBD1 (6 bases). V was clipped by 9 bases and J by 3 bases, with 14 bases between them. The V gene's germline CDR1 is MRHNA and CDR2 SNTAGT. The CDR3 is 13 residues long. CDR3 coding DNA: TGTGCCAGGATAATCGGACAGTACTATGGCTACACCTTC. Translation gives CARIIGQYYGYTF.

V is TRBV5-1 and J is TRBJ2-1; 8 nucleotides align to TRBD2. The CDR3 has 17 amino acids. The J segment lost 10 bases and the V segment lost 4 bases, leaving 19 bases of the junction unmatched. CDR1 and CDR2 (germline): SGHRS, YFSETQ. CDR3 residues: CASSPGLARDSLQEQFF. The DNA for the CDR3 is TGCGCCAGCAGCCCCGGACTAGCTCGGGACTCGCTACAAGAGCAGTTCTTC.

The V and J genes are TRBV5-4 and TRBJ2-1, with D possibly matching TRBD1 (6 bases). This CDR3 has 16 residues. V lost 0 bases, J lost 9 bases, and 19 bases lay in between. CDR1 and CDR2 (germline): SGHNT, YYREEE (reference sequence). CDR3 residues: CASSLATGPTGTEQFF. CDR3 nucleotides: TGTGCCAGCAGCTTGGCAACGGGACCCACAGGGACTGAGCAGTTCTTC.

The chain uses TRBV7-3 and TRBJ2-1; no clear D gene. This CDR3 is 13 amino acids long. Deletions cut 2 bases from V and 6 bases from J, with 8 bases between. CDR1 and CDR2 from the germline V gene are SGHTA and FQGTGA. The CDR3 nucleotides are TGTGCCAGCAGCTTACCTAGTGGCAATGAGCAGTTCTTC. Translating gives CASSLPSGNEQFF. The full variable domain, with the rest looked up from reference TRBV7-3 and TRBJ2-1, is GAGVSQTPSNKVTEKGKYVELRCDPISGHTALYWYRQSLGQGPEFLIYFQGTGAADDSGLPNDRFFAVRPEGSVSTLKIQRTERGDSAVYLCASSLPSGNEQFFGPGTRLTVL.

The V call is TRBV5-4, the J call TRBJ2-2; tentatively, D is TRBD1 (5 bases). The V and J ends lost 0 bases and 5 bases respectively, with 11 bases between them. The CDR3 sequence is 15 residues long. Germline CDR1 reads SGHNT; CDR2 reads YYREEE (reference sequence). For the CDR3, the DNA is TGTGCCAGCAGCTTGGGTCAGGGTTTGACCGGGGAGCTGTTTTTT. Encoded protein: CASSLGQGLTGELFF.

CDR3 amino acids: CASSPSRGSGETQYF. CDR3 in DNA: TGTGCCAGCTCACCTTCTCGCGGGAGCGGGGAGACCCAGTACTTC. This chain joins TRBV18 and TRBJ2-5, with 7 bases that match TRBD2. CDR1 and CDR2 (germline): KGHSH, LQKENI. The CDR3 loop spans 15 amino acids. With V trimmed by 3 bases and J by 5 bases, 9 bases remained unmatched.

The J gene is TRBJ2-2, the V gene TRBV27; D is possibly TRBD2 (6 bases). CDR1 and CDR2 from the germline V gene are MNHEY and SMNVEV (reference sequence). This CDR3 has 14 amino acids. The ends were cut back, 2 bases at V and 8 bases at J, with 12 bases in the middle. The DNA of the CDR3 is TGTGCCAGCAGTTTACTCCTGGCGGGAGGGGAGCTGTTTTTT. Residues: CASSLLLAGGELFF.

The V call is TRBV6-5, the J call TRBJ1-5; 7 bases map to TRBD1. Germline CDR1 is MNHEY and CDR2 is SVGAGI. This CDR3 is 15 amino acids long. The trim removed 6 bases at V and 3 bases at J, leaving 8 bases unmatched. CDR3 DNA sequence: TGTGCCAGCAGAGTAACCGGGACAGACAATCAGCCCCAGCATTTT. Encoded protein: CASRVTGTDNQPQHF.

V gene TRBV6-5 combines with J gene TRBJ2-3; 9 nucleotides agree with TRBD1. The CDR3 covers 15 residues. Per the germline V gene, CDR1 is MNHEY and CDR2 is SVGAGI. The junction had 6 bases not matched to a gene; V was cut back by 6 bases and J by 2 bases. The CDR3 bases are TGTGCCAGCAGCCCGGGACAGGGCCTCACAGATACGCAGTATTTT. Its protein product is CASSPGQGLTDTQYF.

This clone was seen only once. J is TRBJ2-1 and V is TRBV4-1, with 8 nucleotides matching TRBD2. Germline CDR1 and CDR2: MGHRA and YSYEKL. J lost 2 bases, V lost 2 bases, and 8 bases had no gene match. The CDR3 has 17 amino acids. CDR3 protein: CASSQPSGRGTYNEQFF. The CDR3, as DNA: TGCGCCAGCAGCCAACCGAGCGGGAGAGGAACCTACAATGAGCAGTTCTTC.